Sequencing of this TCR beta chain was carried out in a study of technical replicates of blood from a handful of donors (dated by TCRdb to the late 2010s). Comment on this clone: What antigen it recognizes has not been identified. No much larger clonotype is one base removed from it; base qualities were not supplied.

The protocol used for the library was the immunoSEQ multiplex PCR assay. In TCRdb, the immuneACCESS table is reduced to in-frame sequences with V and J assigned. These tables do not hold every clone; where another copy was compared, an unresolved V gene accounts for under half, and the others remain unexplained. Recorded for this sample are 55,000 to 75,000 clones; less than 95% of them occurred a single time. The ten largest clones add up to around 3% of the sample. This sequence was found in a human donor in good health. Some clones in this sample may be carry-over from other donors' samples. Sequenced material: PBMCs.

In nucleotides, the sequence is TGTGCCTGGAACGGGGGGATCTCTGGAAACACCATATATTTT. It translates to CAWNGGISGNTIYF. The chain couples TRBV30 to TRBJ1-3; TRBD1 is a possible D gene, resting on 5 matching bases. V and J lose 4 bases and 0 bases, and a span of 10 bases separates them. From its cysteine to its phenylalanine, the CDR3 spans 14 amino acids. Of all the DNA, just the CDR3 is kept, 42 bases in frame from base 1. Per the germline V gene (reference sequence), GTSNPN is the CDR1 and SVGIG is the CDR2.